A selection of T cell receptor beta chains follows, all from one sample in a study of Ad26.COV2.S vaccination and SARS-CoV-2 variants. Sequencing was performed with immunoSEQ multiplex PCR; in TCRdb, only in-frame clones are kept and a portion is missing. The repertoire consists of fewer than 300,000 clones, with about 90% occurring once and the leading ten covering more than 2.5%. Material: peripheral blood, obtained in a trial of Ad26.COV2.S vaccine versus placebo. The receptors shown here come from a person aged 18-60 years who received the Ad26.COV2.S COVID-19 vaccine or a placebo. The CDR3 runs from the conserved cysteine through the conserved F or W. Fields, in order: V gene, J gene, CDR3 protein.

TRBV7-2,TRBJ2-1,CASSLGLAPYNEQFF
TRBV7-9,TRBJ2-4,CASSFGQDIAKNIQYF
TRBV9,TRBJ2-1,CASSVEGVSYNEQFF
TRBV7-2,TRBJ1-4,CASSQQTTNEKLFF
TRBV30,TRBJ1-2,CASNLIANYGYTF
TRBV11-2,TRBJ2-7,CASSLDRDYEQYF
TRBV11-2,TRBJ2-1,CASSLARGGSSYNEQFF
TRBV6-1,TRBJ2-5,CASSEKRGLYQETQYF
TRBV2,TRBJ1-3,CASSGTGQPGNTIYF
TRBV28,TRBJ2-5,CASSLETGGYSQYF
TRBV6-6,TRBJ1-2,CATMDSGVIGYTF
TRBV12-3/TRBV12-4,TRBJ2-5,CASRNQETQYF
TRBV5-4,TRBJ1-1,CASSPGSRGGTEAFF
TRBV30,TRBJ1-1,CAWGRSVTEAFF
TRBV27,TRBJ2-3,CASSSGQGGTDTQYF
TRBV19,TRBJ2-1,CASKLSSYNEQFF
TRBV6-1,TRBJ2-3,CASSEDYSRTDTQYF
TRBV7-2,TRBJ2-3,CASSLAGTQYF
TRBV28,TRBJ2-7,CASSLIAGGPHEQYF
TRBV9,TRBJ1-2,CASSAQRGGLGGYTF
TRBV7-8,TRBJ1-5,CASSLGTGGNQPQHF
TRBV9,TRBJ2-1,CASSARTSGGHGYSYNEQFF
TRBV6-5,TRBJ2-2,CASSYSEGSTGELFF
TRBV18,TRBJ2-5,CASSRDFRQETQYF
TRBV29-1,TRBJ1-1,CSVAAVLNTEAFF
TRBV6-4,TRBJ2-1,CASSDRGRGPYNEQFF
TRBV7-8,TRBJ1-4,CASSLGGPQEKLFF
TRBV29-1,TRBJ2-3,CSVGADSTDTQYF
TRBV6-5,TRBJ1-1,CASSSHRDNTEAFF
TRBV11-2,TRBJ2-7,CASSLVFGRANEQYF
TRBV7-2,TRBJ1-2,CAGQGGPNYGYTF
TRBV12-3/TRBV12-4,TRBJ1-6,CASSPPLSPLHF
TRBV11-1,TRBJ2-7,CASSYGTGGLDEQYF
TRBV18,TRBJ1-5,CASSPGQGGNQPQHF
TRBV13,TRBJ1-1,CASSFRDRPNEAFF
TRBV10-3,TRBJ1-1,CAIRTGTGNTEAFF
TRBV3-1/TRBV3-2,TRBJ1-2,CASSQVGTGGIGGYTF
TRBV4-1,TRBJ2-7,CASSQAAGPEQYF
TRBV4-1,TRBJ1-4,CASSQDRVGEKLFF
TRBV7-6,TRBJ2-6,CASSLRAPASGANVLTF
TRBV29-1,TRBJ2-3,CSAVPSGGATDTQYF
TRBV25-1,TRBJ1-2,CASSEYGARGPSNYGYTF
TRBV24-1,TRBJ2-1,CATSDALSLEQFF
TRBV10-3,TRBJ2-1,CAIRSAGSSYNEQFF
TRBV5-4,TRBJ2-1,CASSWTTGTTYNEQFF
TRBV27,TRBJ1-1,CASSPGTVNTEAFF
TRBV30,TRBJ2-1,CAWSLGSSYNEQFF
TRBV7-2,TRBJ2-1,CASSLDGGPTDNEQFF
TRBV7-2,TRBJ1-1,CASSLDDRGWTEAFF
TRBV30,TRBJ2-7,CAWSVGNTARVQYF
TRBV4-1,TRBJ2-5,CASSLTGTSGGARETQYF
TRBV2,TRBJ1-2,CASSIQGEADYGYTF
TRBV3-1/TRBV3-2,TRBJ2-5,CASSQRGGLQETQYF